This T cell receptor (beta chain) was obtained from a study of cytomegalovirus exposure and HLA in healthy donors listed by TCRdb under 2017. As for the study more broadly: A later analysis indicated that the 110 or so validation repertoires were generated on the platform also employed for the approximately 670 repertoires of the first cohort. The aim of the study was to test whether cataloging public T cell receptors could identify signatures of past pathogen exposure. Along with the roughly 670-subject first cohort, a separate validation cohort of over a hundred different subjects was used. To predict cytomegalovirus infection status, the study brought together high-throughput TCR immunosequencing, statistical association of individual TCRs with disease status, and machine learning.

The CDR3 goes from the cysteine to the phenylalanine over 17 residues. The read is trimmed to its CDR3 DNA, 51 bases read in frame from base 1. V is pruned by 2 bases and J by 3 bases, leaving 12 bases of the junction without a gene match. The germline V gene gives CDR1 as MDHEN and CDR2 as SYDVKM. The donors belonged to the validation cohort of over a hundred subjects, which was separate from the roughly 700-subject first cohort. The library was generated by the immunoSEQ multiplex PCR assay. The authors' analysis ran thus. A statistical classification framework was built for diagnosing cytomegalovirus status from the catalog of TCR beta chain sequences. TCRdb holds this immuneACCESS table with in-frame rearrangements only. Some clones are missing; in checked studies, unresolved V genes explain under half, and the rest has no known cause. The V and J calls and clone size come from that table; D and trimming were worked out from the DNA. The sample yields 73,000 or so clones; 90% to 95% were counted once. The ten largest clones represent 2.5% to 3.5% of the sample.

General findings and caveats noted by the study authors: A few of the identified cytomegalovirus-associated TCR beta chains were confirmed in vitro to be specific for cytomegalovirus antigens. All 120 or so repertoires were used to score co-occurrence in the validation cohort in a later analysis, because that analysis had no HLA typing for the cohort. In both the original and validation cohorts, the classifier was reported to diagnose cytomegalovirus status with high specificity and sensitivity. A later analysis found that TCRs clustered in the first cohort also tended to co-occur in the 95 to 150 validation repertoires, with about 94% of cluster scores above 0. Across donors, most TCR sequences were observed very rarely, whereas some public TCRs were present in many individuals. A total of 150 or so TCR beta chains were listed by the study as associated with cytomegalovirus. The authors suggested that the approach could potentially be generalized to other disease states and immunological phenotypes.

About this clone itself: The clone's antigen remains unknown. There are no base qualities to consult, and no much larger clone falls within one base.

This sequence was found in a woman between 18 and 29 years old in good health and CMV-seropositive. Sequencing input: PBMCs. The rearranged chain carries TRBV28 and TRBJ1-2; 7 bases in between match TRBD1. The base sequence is TGTGCCAGCAGTTTACCTTACCCGGGAGGGGGCGACTATGGCTACACCTTC. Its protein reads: CASSLPYPGGGDYGYTF.